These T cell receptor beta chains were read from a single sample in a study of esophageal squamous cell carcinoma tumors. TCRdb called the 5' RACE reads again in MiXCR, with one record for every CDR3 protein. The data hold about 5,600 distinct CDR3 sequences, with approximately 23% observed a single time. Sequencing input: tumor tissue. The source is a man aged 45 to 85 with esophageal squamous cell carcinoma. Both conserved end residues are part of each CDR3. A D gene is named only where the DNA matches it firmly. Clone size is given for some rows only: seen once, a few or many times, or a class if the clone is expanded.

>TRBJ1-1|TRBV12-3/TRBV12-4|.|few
TGTGCCAGCAGTTTGCCGAACACTGAAGCTTTCTTT
CASSLPNTEAFF
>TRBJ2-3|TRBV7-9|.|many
TGTGCCAGCAGCGCTAGCGCACGAGGTATTACAGATACGCAGTATTTT
CASSASARGITDTQYF
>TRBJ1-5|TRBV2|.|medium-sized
TGTGCCAGCAGTGGGGCCCACAATCAGCCCCAGCATTTT
CASSGAHNQPQHF
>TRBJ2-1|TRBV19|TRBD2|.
TGTGCCAGTAGCCTTATTCTAGCGGGAGTGGGTGAGCAGTTCTTC
CASSLILAGVGEQFF
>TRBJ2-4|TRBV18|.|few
TGTGCCAGCTCCGATAATCTAGCCAAAAACATTCAGTACTTC
CASSDNLAKNIQYF
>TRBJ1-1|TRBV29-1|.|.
TGCAGCGTTGAATCAGGGTGGGAAGCTTTCTTT
CSVESGWEAFF
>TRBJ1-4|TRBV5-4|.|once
TGTGCCAGCAGCAACTCGGAGGCCACTAATGAAAAACGGTTTTTT
CASSNSEATNEKRFF
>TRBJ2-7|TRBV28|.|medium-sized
TGTGCCAGCAGGTCCGGGACCCAGGAGGCCTACGAGCAGTACTTC
CASRSGTQEAYEQYF
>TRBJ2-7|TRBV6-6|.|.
TGTGCCAGCAGTTACTCGGTGTCTGGACTTGGCGAGCAGTACTTC
CASSYSVSGLGEQYF
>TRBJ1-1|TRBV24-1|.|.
TGTGCCACCTCGGGGCCCAAGAACACTGAAGCTTTCTTT
CATSGPKNTEAFF
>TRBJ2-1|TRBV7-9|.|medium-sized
TGTGCCAGCACTCTACAGGGGGGGGCCCAGAATGAGCAGTTCTTC
CASTLQGGAQNEQFF
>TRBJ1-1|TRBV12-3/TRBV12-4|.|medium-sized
TGTGCCAGCAGTCCCCCACAGGGCATTCAAGGGGAAGCTTTCTTT
CASSPPQGIQGEAFF
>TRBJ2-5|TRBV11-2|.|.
TGTGCCAGCAGCGGGTCGGTGCTCCAGTACTTC
CASSGSVLQYF
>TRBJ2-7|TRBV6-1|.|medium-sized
TGTGCCAGCAGTTATACTAGCACCGAGCAGTACTTC
CASSYTSTEQYF
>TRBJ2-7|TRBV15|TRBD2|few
TGTGCCACCGGAAAAGGGCGGGGGAGCTCCTACGAGCAGTACTTC
CATGKGRGSSYEQYF
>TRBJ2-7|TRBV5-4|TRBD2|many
TGTGCCAGCAGCTTCGCGCTAGCGGGAGGGGAGCAGTACTTC
CASSFALAGGEQYF
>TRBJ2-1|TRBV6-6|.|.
TGTGCCAGCAGTTACCCGGGAATCGGTGAGAGCTCCTACAATGAGCAGTTCTTC
CASSYPGIGESSYNEQFF
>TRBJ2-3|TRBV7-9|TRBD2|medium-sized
TGTGCCAGCAGCTTAGAGGAAGCGGGAACGGGGACAGATACGCAGTATTTT
CASSLEEAGTGTDTQYF
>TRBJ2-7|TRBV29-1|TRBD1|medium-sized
TGCAGCGCAGGGACCGGGACAGGGGGCGAGCAGTACTTC
CSAGTGTGGEQYF
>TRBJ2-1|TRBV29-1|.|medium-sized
TGCAGCATCCTGACGGGCTACAATGAGCAGTTCTTC
CSILTGYNEQFF
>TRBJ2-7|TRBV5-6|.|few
TGTGCCAGCAGCTTTCGCCCGGGACTCCAATACGAGCAGTACTTC
CASSFRPGLQYEQYF
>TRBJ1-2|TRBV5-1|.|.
TGCGCCAGCAGGAGGCAGGACCACGGTGGCTACACCTTC
CASRRQDHGGYTF
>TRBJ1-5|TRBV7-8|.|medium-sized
TGTGCCAGCAGCTTCGGGGGCGCAGGTCAGCCCCAGCATTTT
CASSFGGAGQPQHF